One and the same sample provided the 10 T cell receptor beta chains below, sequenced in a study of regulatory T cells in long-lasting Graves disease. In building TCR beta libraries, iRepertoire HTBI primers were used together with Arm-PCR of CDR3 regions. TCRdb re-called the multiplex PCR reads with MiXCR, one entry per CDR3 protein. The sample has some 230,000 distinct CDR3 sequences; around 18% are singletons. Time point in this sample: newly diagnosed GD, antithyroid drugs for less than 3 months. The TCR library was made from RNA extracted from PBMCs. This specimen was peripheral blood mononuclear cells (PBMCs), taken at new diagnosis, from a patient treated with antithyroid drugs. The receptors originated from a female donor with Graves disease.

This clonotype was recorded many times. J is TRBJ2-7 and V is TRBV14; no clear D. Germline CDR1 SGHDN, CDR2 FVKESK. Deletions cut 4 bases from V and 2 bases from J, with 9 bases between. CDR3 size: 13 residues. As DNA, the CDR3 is TGTGCCAGCAGCCGGAACGGGCCCTACGAGCAGTACTTC. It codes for CASSRNGPYEQYF.

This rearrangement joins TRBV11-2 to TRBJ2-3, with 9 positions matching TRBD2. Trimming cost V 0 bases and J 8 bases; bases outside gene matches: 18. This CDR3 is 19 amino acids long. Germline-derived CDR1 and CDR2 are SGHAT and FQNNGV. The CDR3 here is CASSLEGGLAGTRWGTQYF. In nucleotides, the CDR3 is TGTGCCAGCAGCTTAGAGGGCGGGCTAGCGGGAACCCGGTGGGGTACGCAGTATTTT.

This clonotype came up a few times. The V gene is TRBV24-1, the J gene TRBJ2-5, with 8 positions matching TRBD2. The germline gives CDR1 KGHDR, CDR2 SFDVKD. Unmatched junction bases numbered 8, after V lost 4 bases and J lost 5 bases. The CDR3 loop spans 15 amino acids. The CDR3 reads CATSDFGLAGETQYF. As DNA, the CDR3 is TGTGCCACCAGTGACTTTGGACTAGCTGGTGAGACCCAGTACTTC.

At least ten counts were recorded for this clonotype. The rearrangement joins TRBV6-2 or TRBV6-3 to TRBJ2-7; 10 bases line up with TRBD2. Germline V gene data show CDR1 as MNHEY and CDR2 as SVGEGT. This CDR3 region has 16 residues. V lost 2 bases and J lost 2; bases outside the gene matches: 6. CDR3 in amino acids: CASSYPTAGGPYEQYF. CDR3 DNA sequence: TGTGCCAGCAGTTACCCTACAGCGGGAGGGCCCTACGAGCAGTACTTC.

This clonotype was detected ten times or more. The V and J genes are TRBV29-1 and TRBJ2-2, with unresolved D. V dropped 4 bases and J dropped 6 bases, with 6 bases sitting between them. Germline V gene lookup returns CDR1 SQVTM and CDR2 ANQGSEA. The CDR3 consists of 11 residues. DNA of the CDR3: TGCAGCGTTGGTGGGCCCGGGGAGCTGTTTTTT. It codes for CSVGGPGELFF.

The CDR3 loop is CASSEGGPPVTDTQYF. The CDR3, as DNA: TGTGCCAGCAGTGAGGGGGGACCCCCAGTCACAGATACGCAGTATTTT. The chain uses TRBV2 and TRBJ2-3, with D possibly TRBD2 on 6 matching bases. The V gene's germline CDR1 is SNHLY and CDR2 FYNNEI. V was cut by 3 bases and J by 2 bases, with 15 bases left in between. There are 16 residues in the CDR3.

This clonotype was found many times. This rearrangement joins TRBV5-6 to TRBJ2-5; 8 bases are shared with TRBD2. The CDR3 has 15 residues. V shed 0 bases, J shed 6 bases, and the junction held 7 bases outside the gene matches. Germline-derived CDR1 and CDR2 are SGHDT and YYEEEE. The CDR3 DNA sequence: TGTGCCAGCAGCTTGGACTCCGGGGGGGGAAAGACCCAGTACTTC. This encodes CASSLDSGGGKTQYF.

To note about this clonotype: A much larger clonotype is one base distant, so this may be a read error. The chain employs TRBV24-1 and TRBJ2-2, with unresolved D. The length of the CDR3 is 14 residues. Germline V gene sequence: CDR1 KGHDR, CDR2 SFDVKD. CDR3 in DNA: TGTGCCGCCAGTGACCCCAACACGAGCGGGGAGCTGTTTTTT. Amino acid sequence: CAASDPNTSGELFF.

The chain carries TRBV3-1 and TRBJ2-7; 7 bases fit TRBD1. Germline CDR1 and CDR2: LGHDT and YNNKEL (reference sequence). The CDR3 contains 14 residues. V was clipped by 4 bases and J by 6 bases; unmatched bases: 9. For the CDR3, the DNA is TGTGCCAGCAGCCCGATGGGGACAGATGGCGAGCAGTACTTC. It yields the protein CASSPMGTDGEQYF.

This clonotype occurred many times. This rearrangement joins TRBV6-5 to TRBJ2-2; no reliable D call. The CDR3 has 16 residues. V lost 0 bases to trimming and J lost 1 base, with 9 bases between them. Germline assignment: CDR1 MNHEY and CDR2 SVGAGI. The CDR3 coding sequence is TGTGCCAGCAGTTACTCGTTACCGGTGAACACCGGGGAGCTGTTTTTT. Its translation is CASSYSLPVNTGELFF.